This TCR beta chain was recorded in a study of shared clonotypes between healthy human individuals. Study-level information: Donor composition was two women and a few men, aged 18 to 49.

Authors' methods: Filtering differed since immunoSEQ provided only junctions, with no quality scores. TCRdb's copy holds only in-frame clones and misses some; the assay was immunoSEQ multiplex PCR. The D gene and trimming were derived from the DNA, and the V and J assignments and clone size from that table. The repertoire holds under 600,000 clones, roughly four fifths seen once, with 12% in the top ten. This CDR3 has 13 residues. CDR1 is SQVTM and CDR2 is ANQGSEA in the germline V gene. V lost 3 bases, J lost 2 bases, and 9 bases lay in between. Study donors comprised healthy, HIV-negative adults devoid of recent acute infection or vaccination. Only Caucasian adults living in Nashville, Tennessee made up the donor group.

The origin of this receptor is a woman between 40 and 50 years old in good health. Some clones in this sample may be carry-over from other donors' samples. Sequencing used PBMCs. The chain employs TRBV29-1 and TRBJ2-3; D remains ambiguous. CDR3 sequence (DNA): TGCAGCGTTGACGGGCCCTACACAGATACGCAGTATTTT. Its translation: CSVDGPYTDTQYF.